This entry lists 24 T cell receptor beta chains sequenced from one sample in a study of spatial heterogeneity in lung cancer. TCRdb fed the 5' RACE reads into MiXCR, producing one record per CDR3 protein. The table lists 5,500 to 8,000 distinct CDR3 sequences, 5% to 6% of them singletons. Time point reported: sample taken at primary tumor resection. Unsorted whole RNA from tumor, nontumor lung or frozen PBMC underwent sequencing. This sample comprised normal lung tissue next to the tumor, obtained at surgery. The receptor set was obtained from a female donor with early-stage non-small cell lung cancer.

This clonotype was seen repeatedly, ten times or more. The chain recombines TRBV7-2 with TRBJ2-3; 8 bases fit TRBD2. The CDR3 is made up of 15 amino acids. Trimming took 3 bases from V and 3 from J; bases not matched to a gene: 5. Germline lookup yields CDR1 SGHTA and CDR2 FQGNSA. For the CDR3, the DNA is TGTGCCAGCAGCTTCGTCCGCGGGAGGACAGATACGCAGTATTTT. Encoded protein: CASSFVRGRTDTQYF.

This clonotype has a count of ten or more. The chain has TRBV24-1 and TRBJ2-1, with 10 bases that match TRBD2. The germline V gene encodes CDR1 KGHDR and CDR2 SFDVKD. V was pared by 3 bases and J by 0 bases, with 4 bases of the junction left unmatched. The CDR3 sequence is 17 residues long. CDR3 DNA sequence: TGTGCCACCAGTGATACCGGACTAGCGGTCTCCTACAATGAGCAGTTCTTC. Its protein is CATSDTGLAVSYNEQFF.

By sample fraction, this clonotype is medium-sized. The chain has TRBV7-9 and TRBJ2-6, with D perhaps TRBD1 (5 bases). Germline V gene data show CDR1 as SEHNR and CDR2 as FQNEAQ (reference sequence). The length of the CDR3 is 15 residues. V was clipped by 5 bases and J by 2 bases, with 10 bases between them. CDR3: CASSGRVTGANVLTF. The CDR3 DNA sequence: TGTGCCAGCAGCGGCAGGGTGACTGGGGCCAACGTCCTGACTTTC. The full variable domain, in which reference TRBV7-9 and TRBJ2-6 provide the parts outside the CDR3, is DTGVSQNPRHKITKRGQNVTFRCDPISEHNRLYWYRQTLGQGPEFLTYFQNEAQLEKSRLLSDRFSAERPKGSFSTLEIQRTEQGDSAMYLCASSGRVTGANVLTFGAGSRLTVL.

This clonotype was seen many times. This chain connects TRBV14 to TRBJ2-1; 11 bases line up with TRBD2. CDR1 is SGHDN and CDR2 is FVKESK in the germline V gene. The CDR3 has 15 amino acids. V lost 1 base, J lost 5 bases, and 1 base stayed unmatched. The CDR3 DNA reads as TGTGCCAGCAGCCAAGGACTAGCGGGGAACAATGAGCAGTTCTTC. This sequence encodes CASSQGLAGNNEQFF. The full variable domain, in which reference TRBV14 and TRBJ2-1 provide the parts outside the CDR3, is EAGVTQFPSHSVIEKGQTVTLRCDPISGHDNLYWYRRVMGKEIKFLLHFVKESKQDESGMPNNRFLAERTGGTYSTLKVQPAELEDSGVYFCASSQGLAGNNEQFFGPGTRLTVL.

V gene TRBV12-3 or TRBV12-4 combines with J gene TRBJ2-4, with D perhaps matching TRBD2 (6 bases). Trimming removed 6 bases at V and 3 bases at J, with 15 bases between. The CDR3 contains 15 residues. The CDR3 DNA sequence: TGTGCCAGCAGCCCGCCGGGGGTCGGCAAAAACATTCAGTACTTC. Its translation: CASSPPGVGKNIQYF.

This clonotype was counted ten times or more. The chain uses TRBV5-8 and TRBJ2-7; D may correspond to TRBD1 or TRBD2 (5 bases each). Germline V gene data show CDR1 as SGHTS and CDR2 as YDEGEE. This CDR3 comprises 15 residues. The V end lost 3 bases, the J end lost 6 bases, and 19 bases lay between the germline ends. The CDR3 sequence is CASSSRGQGKFEQYF. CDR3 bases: TGTGCCAGCAGCTCGAGGGGTCAGGGAAAGTTCGAGCAGTACTTC.

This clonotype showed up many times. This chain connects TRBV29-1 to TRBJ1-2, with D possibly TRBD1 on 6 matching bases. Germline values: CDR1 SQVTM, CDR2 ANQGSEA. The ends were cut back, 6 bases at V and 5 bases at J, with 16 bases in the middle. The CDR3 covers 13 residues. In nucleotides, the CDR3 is TGCAGCGTCGGGGGCGGGCTAGGGTATGGCTACACCTTC. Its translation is CSVGGGLGYGYTF.

The CDR3 loop is CASFGINTDTQYF. The CDR3 DNA is TGCGCCAGCTTCGGGATCAACACAGATACGCAGTATTTT. This chain links TRBV10-2 with TRBJ2-3; tentatively, D is TRBD2 (5 bases). The CDR3 runs 13 residues. V was pared by 8 bases and J by 2 bases, with 11 bases between. Germline CDR1 and CDR2: WSHSY and SAAADI.

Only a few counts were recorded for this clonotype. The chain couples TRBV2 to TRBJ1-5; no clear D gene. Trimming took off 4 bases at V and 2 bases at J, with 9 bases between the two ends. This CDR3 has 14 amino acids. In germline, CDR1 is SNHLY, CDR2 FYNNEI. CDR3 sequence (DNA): TGTGCCAGCAGTGCTTCCGTGGGCAATCAGCCCCAGCATTTT. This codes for CASSASVGNQPQHF.

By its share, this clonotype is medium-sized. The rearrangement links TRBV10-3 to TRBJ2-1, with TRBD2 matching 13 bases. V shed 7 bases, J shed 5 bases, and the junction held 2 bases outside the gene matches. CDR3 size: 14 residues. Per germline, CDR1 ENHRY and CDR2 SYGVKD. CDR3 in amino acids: CAITGLAGDNEQFF. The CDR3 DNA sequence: TGTGCCATCACCGGACTAGCGGGAGACAATGAGCAGTTCTTC.

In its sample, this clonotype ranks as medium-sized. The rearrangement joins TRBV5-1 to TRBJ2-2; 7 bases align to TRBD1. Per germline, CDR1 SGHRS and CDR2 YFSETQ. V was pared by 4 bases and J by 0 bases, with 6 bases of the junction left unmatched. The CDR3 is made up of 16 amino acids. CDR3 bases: TGCGCCAGCAGCCCCGGGACAGCCGCGAACACCGGGGAGCTGTTTTTT. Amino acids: CASSPGTAANTGELFF.

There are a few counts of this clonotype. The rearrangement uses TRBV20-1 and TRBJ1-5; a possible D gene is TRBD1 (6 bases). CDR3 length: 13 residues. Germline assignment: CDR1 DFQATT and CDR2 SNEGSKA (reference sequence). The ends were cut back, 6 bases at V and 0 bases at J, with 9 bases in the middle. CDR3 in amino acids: CSAGAVSNQPQHF. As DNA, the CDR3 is TGCAGTGCGGGGGCGGTTAGCAATCAGCCCCAGCATTTT.

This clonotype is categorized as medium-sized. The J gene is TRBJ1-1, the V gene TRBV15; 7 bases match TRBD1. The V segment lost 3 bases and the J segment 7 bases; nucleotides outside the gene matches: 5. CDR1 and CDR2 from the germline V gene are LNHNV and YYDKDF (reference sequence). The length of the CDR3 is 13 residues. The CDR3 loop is CATSRRQGNEAFF. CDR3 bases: TGTGCCACCAGCAGGAGACAGGGCAATGAAGCTTTCTTT.

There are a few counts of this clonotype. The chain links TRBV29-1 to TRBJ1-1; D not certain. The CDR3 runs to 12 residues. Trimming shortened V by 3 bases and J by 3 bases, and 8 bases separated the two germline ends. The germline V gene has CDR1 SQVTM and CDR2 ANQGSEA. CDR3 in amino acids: CSVDVRDTEAFF. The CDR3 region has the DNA TGCAGCGTTGACGTAAGGGACACTGAAGCTTTCTTT.

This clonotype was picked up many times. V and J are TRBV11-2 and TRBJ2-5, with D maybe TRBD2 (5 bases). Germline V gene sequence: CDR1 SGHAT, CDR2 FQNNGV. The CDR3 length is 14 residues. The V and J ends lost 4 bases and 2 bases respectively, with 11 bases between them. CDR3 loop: CASSSLRGQETQYF. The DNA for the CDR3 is TGTGCCAGCAGCTCCCTTCGGGGACAAGAGACCCAGTACTTC.

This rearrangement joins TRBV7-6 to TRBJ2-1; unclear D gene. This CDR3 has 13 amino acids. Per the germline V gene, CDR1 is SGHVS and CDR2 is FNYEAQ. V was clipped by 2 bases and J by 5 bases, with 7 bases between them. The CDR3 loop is CASSLFENNEQFF. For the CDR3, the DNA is TGTGCCAGCAGCTTATTTGAGAACAATGAGCAGTTCTTC. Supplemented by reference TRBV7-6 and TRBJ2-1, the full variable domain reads GAGVSQSPRYKVTKRGQDVALRCDPISGHVSLYWYRQALGQGPEFLTYFNYEAQQDKSGLPNDRFSAERPEGSISTLTIQRTEQRDSAMYRCASSLFENNEQFFGPGTRLTVL.

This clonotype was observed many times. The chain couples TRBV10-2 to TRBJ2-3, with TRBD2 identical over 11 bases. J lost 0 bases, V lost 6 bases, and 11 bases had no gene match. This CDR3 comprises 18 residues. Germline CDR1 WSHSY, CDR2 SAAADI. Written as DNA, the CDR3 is TGCGCCAGCAGAGCCGGGACTAGCGGTTCAACTAGCACAGATACGCAGTATTTT. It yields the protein CASRAGTSGSTSTDTQYF.

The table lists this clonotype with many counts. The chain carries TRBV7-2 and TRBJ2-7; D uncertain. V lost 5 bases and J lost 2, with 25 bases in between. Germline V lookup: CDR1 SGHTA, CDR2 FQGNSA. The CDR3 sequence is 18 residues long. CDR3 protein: CASSRGRMFAAGPYEQYF. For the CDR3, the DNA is TGTGCCAGCAGCCGAGGACGGATGTTCGCCGCTGGGCCCTACGAGCAGTACTTC.

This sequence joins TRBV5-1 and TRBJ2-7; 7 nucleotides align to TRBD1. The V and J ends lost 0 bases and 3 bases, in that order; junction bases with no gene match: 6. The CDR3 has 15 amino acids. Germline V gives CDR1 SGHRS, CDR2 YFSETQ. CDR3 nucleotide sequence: TGCGCCAGCAGCTTGGCGACAGGGAGCGACTACGAGCAGTACTTC. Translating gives CASSLATGSDYEQYF.

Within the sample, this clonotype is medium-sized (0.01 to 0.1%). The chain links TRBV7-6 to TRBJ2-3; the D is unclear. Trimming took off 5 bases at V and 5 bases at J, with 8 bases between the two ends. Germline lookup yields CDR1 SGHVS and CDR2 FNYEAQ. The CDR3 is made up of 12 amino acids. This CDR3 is CASSQTLDTQYF. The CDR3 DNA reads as TGTGCCAGCAGCCAGACCTTAGATACGCAGTATTTT.

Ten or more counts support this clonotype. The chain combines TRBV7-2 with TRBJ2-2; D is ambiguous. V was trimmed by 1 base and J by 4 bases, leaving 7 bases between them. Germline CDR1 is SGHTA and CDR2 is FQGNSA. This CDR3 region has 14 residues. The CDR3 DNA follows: TGTGCCAGCAGCTTAGGGGGTCCCACCGGGGAGCTGTTTTTT. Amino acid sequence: CASSLGGPTGELFF. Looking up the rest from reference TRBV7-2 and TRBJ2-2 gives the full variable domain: GAGVSQSPSNKVTEKGKDVELRCDPISGHTALYWYRQSLGQGLEFLIYFQGNSAPDKSGLPSDRFSAERTGGSVSTLTIQRTQQEDSAVYLCASSLGGPTGELFFGEGSRLTVL.

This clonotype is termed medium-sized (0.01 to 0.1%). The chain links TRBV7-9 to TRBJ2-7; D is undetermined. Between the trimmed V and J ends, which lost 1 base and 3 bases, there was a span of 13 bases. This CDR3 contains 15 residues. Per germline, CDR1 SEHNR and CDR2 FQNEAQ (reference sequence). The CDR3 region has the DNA TGTGCCAGCAGCTTAGTTTCCGGCGGCCACTACGAGCAGTACTTC. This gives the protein CASSLVSGGHYEQYF.

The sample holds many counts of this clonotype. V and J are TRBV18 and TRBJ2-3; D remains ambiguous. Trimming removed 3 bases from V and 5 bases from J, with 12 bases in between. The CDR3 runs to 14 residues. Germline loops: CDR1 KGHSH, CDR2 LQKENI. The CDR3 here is CASSPQMVQDTQYF. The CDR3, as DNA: TGTGCCAGCTCACCCCAAATGGTACAAGATACGCAGTATTTT. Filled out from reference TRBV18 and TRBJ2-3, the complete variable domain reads NAGVMQNPRHLVRRRGQEARLRCSPMKGHSHVYWYRQLPEEGLKFMVYLQKENIIDESGMPKERFSAEFPKEGPSILRIQQVVRGDSAAYFCASSPQMVQDTQYFGPGTRLTVL.

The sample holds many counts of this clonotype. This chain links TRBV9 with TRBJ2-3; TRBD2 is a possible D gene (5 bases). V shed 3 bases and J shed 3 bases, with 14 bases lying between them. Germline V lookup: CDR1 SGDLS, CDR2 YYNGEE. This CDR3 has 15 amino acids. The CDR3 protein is CASSAGHGGTDTQYF. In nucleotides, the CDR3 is TGTGCCAGCAGCGCCGGTCACGGCGGGACAGATACGCAGTATTTT.